This T cell receptor (beta chain) was captured in a study of control samples from healthy donors and cancer patients. In its sample, this clone was seen a few times. Clones were sequenced by immunoSEQ multiplex PCR, and TCRdb holds only the in-frame ones, with some missing. There are 170,000 or so clones in the sample; approximately 94% occur only once, and 1.1% to 1.5% lies in the top ten. The germline V gene encodes CDR1 SNHLY and CDR2 FYNNEI. The J segment lost 3 bases and the V segment lost 7 bases, leaving 5 bases of the junction unmatched. The CDR3 length is 14 residues. This clonotype was obtained from a woman between 18 and 29 years old in good health. Input material: blood. The V gene is TRBV2, the J gene TRBJ2-2, with 7 bases lining up with TRBD1. DNA for the CDR3: TGTGCCAGCATCCCCGACAGGGACACCGGGGAGCTGTTTTTT. Its translation: CASIPDRDTGELFF.